This TCR beta chain was sequenced for a study of technical replicates of blood from four donors. The ends lost 8 bases at V and 8 bases at J; junction bases unmatched: 9. Per germline, CDR1 SQVTM and CDR2 ANQGSEA. The CDR3 has 14 amino acids. Data came from immunoSEQ multiplex PCR; TCRdb stores just in-frame clones and leaves some out. The sample comprises about 84,000 clones, 98% of which are singletons, and approximately 0.15% rests with the top ten. The chain has TRBV29-1 and TRBJ2-1, with 13 nucleotides matching TRBD2. Sequencing was performed on T cells isolated from PBMCs. This clonotype originated in a human donor in good health. This CDR3 reads CSLGTSGIGDEQFF. CDR3 DNA: TGCAGCTTAGGGACTAGCGGGATAGGGGATGAGCAGTTCTTC.